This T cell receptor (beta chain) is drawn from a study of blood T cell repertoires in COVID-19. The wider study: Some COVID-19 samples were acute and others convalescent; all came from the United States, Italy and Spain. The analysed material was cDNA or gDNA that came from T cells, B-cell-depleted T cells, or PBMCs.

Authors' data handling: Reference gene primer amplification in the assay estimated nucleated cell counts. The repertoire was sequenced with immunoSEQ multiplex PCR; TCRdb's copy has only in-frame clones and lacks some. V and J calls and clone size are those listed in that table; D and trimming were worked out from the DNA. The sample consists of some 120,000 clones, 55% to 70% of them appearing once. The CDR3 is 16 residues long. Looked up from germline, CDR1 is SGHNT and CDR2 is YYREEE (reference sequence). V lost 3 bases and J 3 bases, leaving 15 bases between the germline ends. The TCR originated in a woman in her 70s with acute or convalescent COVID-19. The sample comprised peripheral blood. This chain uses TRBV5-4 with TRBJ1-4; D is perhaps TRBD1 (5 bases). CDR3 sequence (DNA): TGTGCCAGCAGCTCCGAGCAGGGTGCGGCTAATGAAAAACTGTTTTTT. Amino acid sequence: CASSSEQGAANEKLFF.